Listed here are 5 T cell receptor beta chains from one sample, sequenced in a study of radiotherapy plus CTLA-4 blockade in lung cancer. Measured with immunoSEQ multiplex PCR; TCRdb has only the in-frame clones, and not every one. The sample lists 43,000 or so clones, roughly four fifths occurring once. Material: peripheral blood, obtained from a patient treated with radiotherapy plus ipilimumab. These receptors were taken from a human donor with non-small cell lung cancer who had a complete response to radiotherapy plus ipilimumab.

The gene calls are TRBV6-5 and TRBJ2-7; 7 bases map to TRBD1. Germline CDR1 is MNHEY and CDR2 is SVGAGI. J was trimmed by 5 bases and V by 0 bases; bases with no gene match: 10. The CDR3 has 16 residues. DNA of the CDR3: TGTGCCAGCAGTTACTCCCTACAGGGGTGGATGGACGAGCAGTACTTC. Protein product: CASSYSLQGWMDEQYF.

J is TRBJ2-7 and V is TRBV2; D gene ambiguous. The CDR3 is made up of 17 amino acids. The V end was cut by 2 bases, the J end by 0 bases, with 17 bases between. Germline lookup yields CDR1 SNHLY and CDR2 FYNNEI. The CDR3 is CASSESWSGQSSYEQYF. The DNA of the CDR3 is TGTGCCAGCAGTGAAAGTTGGTCAGGCCAAAGCTCCTACGAGCAGTACTTC. The complete variable domain, with remaining parts taken from reference TRBV2 and TRBJ2-7, reads EPEVTQTPSHQVTQMGQEVILRCVPISNHLYFYWYRQILGQKVEFLVSFYNNEISEKSEIFDDQFSVERPDGSNFTLKIRSTKLEDSAMYFCASSESWSGQSSYEQYFGPGTRLTVT.

This chain links TRBV7-9 with TRBJ1-1; TRBD1 is a possible D gene (5 bases). This CDR3 has 13 amino acids. The V end was cut by 2 bases, the J end by 3 bases, with 7 bases between. Germline lookup yields CDR1 SEHNR and CDR2 FQNEAQ (reference sequence). This CDR3 reads CASSLQGHTEAFF. The CDR3 DNA sequence: TGTGCCAGCAGCTTACAGGGCCACACTGAAGCTTTCTTT.

In DNA, the CDR3 is TGCAGCGTTACCGGGACTAGCGGGGCCCCATACGAGCAGTACTTC. Amino acids: CSVTGTSGAPYEQYF. The J gene is TRBJ2-5, the V gene TRBV29-1, with 13 bases matching TRBD2. The better agreement between TRBJ2-7 and the DNA end casts doubt on the J call. This CDR3 contains 15 residues. Per the germline V gene, CDR1 is SQVTM and CDR2 is ANQGSEA.

The chain combines TRBV19 with TRBJ2-2, with D hard to call. This CDR3 has 13 residues. Germline V CDR1 and CDR2: LNHDA, SQIVND (reference sequence). V dropped 2 bases and J dropped 5 bases, with 6 bases sitting between them. CDR3 in amino acids: CASSILGTGELFF. The DNA for the CDR3 is TGTGCCAGTAGTATACTCGGTACCGGGGAGCTGTTTTTT.